This is a list of T cell receptor beta chains from one sample in a study of Ad26.COV2.S vaccination and SARS-CoV-2 variants. Using immunoSEQ multiplex PCR, the repertoire was profiled, and TCRdb retains in-frame clones only, with some absent. The table has roughly 350,000 clones, more than 75% seen once. Sequencing was performed on peripheral blood, taken in a trial of Ad26.COV2.S vaccine versus placebo. Every receptor here comes from a person aged 18 to 65 who received the Ad26.COV2.S COVID-19 vaccine or a placebo. Each CDR3 is given with its conserved first and last residue. The D gene is left open where the match is weak. Part of the rows lack a size; the others show once, few, many or a class for expanded clones.

d_call clone_size j_call v_call cdr3_aa cdr3_nt
TRBD1 . TRBJ1-6 TRBV30 CAWDREGSPLHF TGTGCCTGGGACAGGGAGGGTTCACCCCTCCACTTT
. once TRBJ2-5 TRBV5-1 CASSLEVGGNQETQYF TGCGCCAGCAGCTTGGAAGTCGGGGGAAACCAAGAGACCCAGTACTTC
TRBD2 . TRBJ2-5 TRBV27 CASSSGLAGGDQETQYF TGTGCCAGCAGTTCGGGACTAGCGGGGGGGGATCAAGAGACCCAGTACTTC
. . TRBJ2-3 TRBV30 CAWTTGASTSTDTQYF TGTGCCTGGACCACGGGGGCATCCACTAGCACAGATACGCAGTATTTT
TRBD1 . TRBJ2-1 TRBV19 CASTRGQGGNEQFF TGTGCCAGTACCCGGGGACAGGGGGGAAATGAGCAGTTCTTC
. . TRBJ1-5 TRBV7-8 CASSTTRDDQPQHF TGTGCCAGCTCAACTACCAGGGACGATCAGCCCCAGCATTTT
TRBD1 few TRBJ1-5 TRBV2 CASSGQGADQPQHF TGTGCCAGCAGTGGACAGGGGGCGGATCAGCCCCAGCATTTT
. . TRBJ2-2 TRBV6-2/TRBV6-3 CASSPGLYRALETGELFF TGTGCCAGCAGTCCCGGACTCTATCGGGCCCTTGAGACCGGGGAGCTGTTTTTT
. . TRBJ1-1 TRBV19 CASRLGGSGTEAFF TGTGCCAGTAGGTTGGGGGGGTCGGGCACTGAAGCTTTCTTT
. . TRBJ2-1 TRBV6-1 CASSDARSREQFF TGTGCCAGCAGTGACGCTCGGTCAAGGGAGCAGTTCTTC
TRBD1 . TRBJ1-2 TRBV29-1 CSADREGGYTF TGCAGCGCGGACAGGGAGGGCGGCTACACCTTC
. once TRBJ1-2 TRBV30 CAWSVLRGFHTF TGTGCCTGGAGTGTACTGAGGGGATTTCACACCTTC
. few TRBJ1-3 TRBV12-3/TRBV12-4 CASNSGNTIYF TGTGCCAGCAACTCTGGAAACACCATATATTTT
. few TRBJ1-6 TRBV2 CASRAASYNSPLHF TGTGCCAGCAGGGCGGCATCCTATAATTCACCCCTCCACTTT
. . TRBJ1-1 TRBV10-3 CAINRVLNTEAFF TGTGCCATCAACAGGGTCCTGAACACTGAAGCTTTCTTT
TRBD1 . TRBJ2-1 TRBV11-2 CASSLDRASGNEQFF TGTGCCAGCAGTCTCGACAGGGCCTCAGGCAATGAGCAGTTCTTC
TRBD1 . TRBJ2-1 TRBV12-3/TRBV12-4 CASSLTGFNEQFF TGTGCCAGCAGTTTGACAGGGTTCAATGAGCAGTTCTTC
. . TRBJ2-6 TRBV29-1 CSAWTGPKTNGANVLTF TGCAGCGCCTGGACGGGCCCGAAAACCAATGGGGCCAACGTCCTGACTTTC
TRBD1 . TRBJ1-1 TRBV7-9 CASSSRDRGLGDTEAFF TGTGCCAGCAGCTCCAGGGACAGGGGGCTCGGCGACACTGAAGCTTTCTTT
. . TRBJ2-3 TRBV6-5 CASSPLAESTDTQYF TGTGCCAGCAGTCCCCTGGCGGAGAGCACAGATACGCAGTATTTT
. . TRBJ2-3 TRBV19 CASGDFPSTDTQYF TGTGCCAGTGGGGACTTCCCAAGCACAGATACGCAGTATTTT
. . TRBJ1-6 TRBV30 CAWSQNSPLHF TGTGCCTGGAGTCAGAATTCACCCCTCCACTTT
. once TRBJ1-4 TRBV6-4 CASRVKGIITNEKLFF TGTGCCAGCAGGGTGAAGGGGATCATAACTAATGAAAAACTGTTTTTT
. . TRBJ1-3 TRBV7-9 CASREEKAGNTIYF TGTGCCAGCAGAGAAGAGAAGGCTGGAAACACCATATATTTT
TRBD1 . TRBJ1-2 TRBV11-2 CASRTVRDSQKNYGYTF TGTGCCAGCAGGACGGTCCGGGACAGCCAAAAAAACTATGGCTACACCTTC
. . TRBJ2-5 TRBV13 CASSGERRETQYF TGTGCCAGCAGCGGGGAACGTCGAGAGACCCAGTACTTC
TRBD1 . TRBJ1-5 TRBV4-2 CASSDPGQGSNQPQHF TGTGCCAGCAGCGACCCGGGACAGGGAAGCAATCAGCCCCAGCATTTT
TRBD1 . TRBJ2-7 TRBV25-1 CASSVDRGKPYEQYF TGTGCCAGCAGTGTGGACAGGGGGAAGCCCTACGAGCAGTACTTC
. . TRBJ1-1 TRBV2 CARMDNGDGAFF TGTGCCAGGATGGACAACGGAGATGGAGCTTTCTTT
. . TRBJ1-1 TRBV29-1 CSAPDSRGAFF TGCAGCGCCCCTGACAGTCGGGGAGCTTTCTTT
. . TRBJ2-7 TRBV6-5 CASSYRQGPEQYF TGTGCCAGCAGTTACCGCCAGGGTCCCGAGCAGTACTTC